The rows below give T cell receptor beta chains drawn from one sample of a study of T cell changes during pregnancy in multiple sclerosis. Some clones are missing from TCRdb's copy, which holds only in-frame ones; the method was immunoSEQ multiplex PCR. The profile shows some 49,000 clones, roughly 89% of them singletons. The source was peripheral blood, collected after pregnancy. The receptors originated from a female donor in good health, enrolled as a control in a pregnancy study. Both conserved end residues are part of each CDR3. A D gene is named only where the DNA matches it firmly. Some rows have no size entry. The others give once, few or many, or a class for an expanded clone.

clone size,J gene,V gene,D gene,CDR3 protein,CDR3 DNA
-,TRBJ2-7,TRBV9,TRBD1,CASSAPGQGPPAQYF,TGTGCCAGCAGCGCCCCGGGACAGGGCCCCCCGGCGCAGTACTTC
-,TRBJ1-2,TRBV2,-,CASSGYQAAWGYTF,TGTGCCAGCAGTGGGTATCAGGCCGCCTGGGGCTACACCTTC
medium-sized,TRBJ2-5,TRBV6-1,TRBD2,CASSELAGGPETQYF,TGTGCCAGCAGTGAACTAGCGGGAGGGCCAGAGACCCAGTACTTC
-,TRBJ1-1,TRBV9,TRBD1,CASSEARGENTEAFF,TGTGCCAGCAGCGAAGCCAGGGGGGAGAACACTGAAGCTTTCTTT
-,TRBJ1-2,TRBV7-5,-,CARSFKSRTDYGYTF,TGTGCCAGAAGCTTTAAGTCCAGAACCGACTATGGCTACACCTTC
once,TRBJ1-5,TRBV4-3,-,CASSPLGVRQPQHF,TGCGCCAGCAGCCCCCTAGGGGTCCGGCAGCCCCAGCATTTT
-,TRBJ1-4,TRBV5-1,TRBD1,CASSSGQGREKLFF,TGCGCCAGCAGCTCAGGACAGGGTCGTGAAAAACTGTTTTTT
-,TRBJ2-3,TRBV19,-,CASSIDVGVDTQYF,TGTGCCAGTAGTATAGATGTAGGGGTAGATACGCAGTATTTT
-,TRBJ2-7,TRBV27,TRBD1,CASSLLGQGGGSYEQYF,TGTGCCAGCAGTTTACTGGGACAGGGCGGTGGCTCCTACGAGCAGTACTTC
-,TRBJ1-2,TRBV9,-,CASSAYTTGHGYTF,TGTGCCAGCAGCGCCTACACAACAGGGCATGGCTACACCTTC
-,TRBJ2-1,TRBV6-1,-,CASSVSGILVTNEQFF,TGTGCCAGCAGTGTATCCGGGATTTTAGTAACCAATGAGCAGTTCTTC
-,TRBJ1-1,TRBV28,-,CASSQWNTEAFF,TGTGCCAGCAGCCAATGGAACACTGAAGCTTTCTTT
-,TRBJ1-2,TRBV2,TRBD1,CASSEGTGNYGYTF,TGTGCCAGCAGTGAAGGGACAGGGAACTATGGCTACACCTTC
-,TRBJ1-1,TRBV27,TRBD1,CASSTIQGDTEAFF,TGTGCCAGCAGTACCATACAGGGGGACACTGAAGCTTTCTTT
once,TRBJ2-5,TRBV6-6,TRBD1,CASSGQGKETQYF,TGTGCCAGCAGTGGACAGGGTAAAGAGACCCAGTACTTC
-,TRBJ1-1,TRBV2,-,CASSGSEIPAPSNTEAFF,TGTGCCAGCAGTGGTTCGGAGATCCCAGCTCCTTCGAACACTGAAGCTTTCTTT
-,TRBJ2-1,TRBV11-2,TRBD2,CASSLGTSGLSSYNEQFF,TGTGCCAGCAGCTTAGGGACTAGCGGGCTAAGCTCCTACAATGAGCAGTTCTTC